This T cell receptor (beta chain) came from a study of blood T cell repertoires in COVID-19 (dated by TCRdb to the early 2020s). With respect to the entire study: Collaborator samples came from the United States, Italy and Spain and covered acute and convalescent phases of COVID-19. The material from the prospective study consisted of cDNA or gDNA derived from T cells, B-cell-depleted T cells, or PBMCs. Samples came from the ongoing ImmuneRACE study (first 160 participants) plus 1,254 subjects from 6 global collaborators. The sample metadata nearly always contained a de-identified subject ID, COVID-19 status, age in years and sex. Subjects who had been exposed to COVID-19, were actively infected with it, or had recovered from it provided the deeply sampled blood TCRbeta repertoires that made up the dataset. Where HLA class I and class II types were available, the types were taken from metadata supplied by the sample provider, not from assay-based typing. The repertoires were made available in a free public database intended to serve as a resource for research on the immune response to SARS-CoV-2.

TCRbeta CDR3 regions were amplified from genomic DNA by means of the immunoSEQ Assay, a bias-controlled multiplex PCR. The authors' analysis ran thus. Nucleated cell counts per sample were estimated from amplification of reference gene primers within the assay. Sequence reads were collapsed and filtered to measure the absolute abundance of every unique TCRbeta CDR3 rearrangement. For each sample, productive Simpson clonality was calculated as the square root of Simpson's diversity index over productive rearrangements. What TCRdb holds here is the immuneACCESS table cut down to in-frame rearrangements. Part of the clones is not present; checked against another copy, under half of the missing clones reflect an unresolved V gene, and the others are unexplained. The V and J calls and clone size were taken over from that table, and D and trimming were inferred from the DNA. Within this sample are hundreds of thousands of clones, with around four fifths of them counted one time only. Of the sample, nearly 20% is held by the ten largest clones.

As encoded in the germline V gene, CDR1 is MDHEN while CDR2 is SYDVKM. The germline V and J ends show losses of 1 base and 3 bases respectively, and no gene match explains 9 bases of the junction. Counted from cysteine to phenylalanine, this CDR3 has 18 amino acids. Only the CDR3 part of the read is kept: 54 bases, read in frame from the first base. Paper-wide results and their limitations: The amount of clinical and demographic metadata varied by source and participant and was provided uncurated.

Turning to this clone: Its binding antigen is unknown. Base quality data are lacking; no much larger clone is found one base away.

Each collaborating institution followed its own protocols to collect whole blood in K2EDTA tubes. For TCRbeta analysis, collaborators shipped samples as frozen whole blood, isolated PBMCs, or DNA extracted from either of those sample types. Recombination joined TRBV28 with TRBJ1-5, and TRBD1 aligns with 10 junction nucleotides. The receptor's source is a man in his thirties or forties with active or convalescent COVID-19. Sequences were obtained from peripheral blood. The DNA sequence is given as TGTGCCAGCAGTTTATCCGTCCCCGGGACAGGGGACAATCAGCCCCAGCATTTT. It specifies CASSLSVPGTGDNQPQHF.